One sample yielded the 9 T cell receptor beta chains listed below, sequenced in a study of blood T cell repertoires in COVID-19. Profiled with immunoSEQ multiplex PCR; TCRdb holds only in-frame clones, not every one. The sample yields roughly 100,000 clones, about 70% seen once. The material sequenced was peripheral blood. These receptors were taken from a human donor with acute or convalescent COVID-19. The donor label of this sample is uncertain.

The V gene is TRBV11-2, the J gene TRBJ2-5; tentative D call: TRBD2 (5 bases). This CDR3 has 13 amino acids. Per germline, CDR1 SGHAT and CDR2 FQNNGV. Deletions cut 6 bases from V and 2 bases from J, with 10 bases between. The CDR3 sequence is CASSPDWQETQYF. The CDR3 DNA sequence: TGTGCCAGCAGTCCGGACTGGCAAGAGACCCAGTACTTC.

V is TRBV27 and J is TRBJ2-7, with a possible D match to TRBD1 (6 bases). This CDR3 region has 13 residues. V was shortened by 3 bases and J by 6 bases, with 12 bases between the two germline ends. The germline CDR1 and CDR2 sequences are MNHEY and SMNVEV (reference sequence). The CDR3 DNA follows: TGTGCCAGCAGTTTCGGGACATCTAGCGAGCAGTACTTC. Its protein is CASSFGTSSEQYF.

V usage is TRBV4-1 and J usage is TRBJ1-2, with D perhaps matching TRBD1 (6 bases). Germline V lookup: CDR1 MGHRA, CDR2 YSYEKL. The CDR3 sequence is 16 residues long. V shed 7 bases and J shed 4 bases, with 22 bases lying between them. The CDR3 region is CASTHPTKGDIYGYTF. The CDR3 region has the DNA TGCGCCAGCACCCACCCCACTAAGGGGGACATCTATGGCTACACCTTC.

The V call is TRBV10-3, the J call TRBJ1-1, with D possibly matching TRBD1 (5 bases). The CDR3 sequence is 15 residues long. Germline CDR1 and CDR2: ENHRY and SYGVKD. The V gene lost 0 bases and the J gene lost 5 bases, with 13 bases spanning the gap. This CDR3 reads CAISESPQGTTEAFF. The CDR3 DNA is TGTGCCATCAGTGAGTCCCCCCAGGGTACTACTGAAGCTTTCTTT.

This chain uses TRBV6-5 with TRBJ2-2; maybe TRBD1 (6 bases). Trimming took off 4 bases at V and 3 bases at J, with 9 bases between the two ends. The germline gives CDR1 MNHEY, CDR2 SVGAGI. The CDR3 extends over 14 amino acids. CDR3 bases: TGTGCCAGCAGTTCTGGACAGCACACCGGGGAGCTGTTTTTT. Protein sequence: CASSSGQHTGELFF.

The chain recombines TRBV3-1 (or the pseudogene TRBV3-2) with TRBJ2-7; tentative D call: TRBD1 (6 bases). V was trimmed by 4 bases and J by 0 bases, leaving 19 bases between them. Germline-derived CDR1 and CDR2 are LGHDT and YNNKEL (reference sequence). The CDR3 totals 17 residues. The CDR3 DNA follows: TGTGCCAGCAGCCCGGACCCAGGGGCAGGGCCCTCCTACGAGCAGTACTTC. It yields the protein CASSPDPGAGPSYEQYF.

This clone was recorded only once. The same CDR3 can be traced to other DNA sequences in this sample. This chain links TRBV18 with TRBJ2-5, with D perhaps matching TRBD1 (5 bases). CDR1 and CDR2 from the germline V gene are KGHSH and LQKENI. V was clipped by 2 bases and J by 1 base, with 5 bases between them. CDR3 length: 13 amino acids. This CDR3 is CASSPRGQETQYF. CDR3 in DNA: TGTGCCAGCTCACCAAGGGGCCAAGAGACCCAGTACTTC.

This chain connects TRBV2 to TRBJ2-7; TRBD2 agrees at 9 bases. The CDR3 loop spans 17 amino acids. Looked up from germline, CDR1 is SNHLY and CDR2 is FYNNEI. J was trimmed by 5 bases and V by 1 base; bases with no gene match: 12. DNA of the CDR3: TGTGCCAGCAGTGAAGGCCTCTTGGAGCGGGGGGCAGACGAGCAGTACTTC. Its protein is CASSEGLLERGADEQYF.

V gene TRBV18 combines with J gene TRBJ1-2, with 10 bases that match TRBD1. The CDR3 has 15 amino acids. Germline trimming cut 1 base from V and 6 bases from J; bases unmatched to any gene: 5. Germline assignment: CDR1 KGHSH and CDR2 LQKENI. CDR3 sequence (DNA): TGTGCCAGCTCACCACTTGAGACAGGGGGCCATGGCTACACCTTC. Its protein product is CASSPLETGGHGYTF.